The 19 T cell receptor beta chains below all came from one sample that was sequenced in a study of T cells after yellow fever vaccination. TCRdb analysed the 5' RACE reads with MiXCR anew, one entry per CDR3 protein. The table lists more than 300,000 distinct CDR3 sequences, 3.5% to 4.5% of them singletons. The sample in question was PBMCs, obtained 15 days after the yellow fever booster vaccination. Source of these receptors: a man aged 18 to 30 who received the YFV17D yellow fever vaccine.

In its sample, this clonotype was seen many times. In DNA form, the CDR3 reads TGTGCCAGCAGCTCCACGGCTGACGGCTACACCTTC. Its protein is CASSSTADGYTF. The chain recombines TRBV7-8 with TRBJ1-2; no clear D. This CDR3 has 12 amino acids. The germline V gene encodes CDR1 SGHVS and CDR2 FQNEAQ. Trimming removed 4 bases at V and 8 bases at J, with 11 bases between.

The CDR3 protein is CASGRTGGTGELFF. CDR3 bases: TGTGCCAGCGGCCGGACAGGGGGAACCGGGGAGCTGTTTTTT. The V call is TRBV6-2 or TRBV6-3, the J call TRBJ2-2; TRBD1 matches 10 bases. V lost 8 bases to trimming and J lost 5 bases; unmatched junction nucleotides: 5. The CDR3 is 14 amino acids. Germline assignment: CDR1 MNHEY and CDR2 SVGEGT.

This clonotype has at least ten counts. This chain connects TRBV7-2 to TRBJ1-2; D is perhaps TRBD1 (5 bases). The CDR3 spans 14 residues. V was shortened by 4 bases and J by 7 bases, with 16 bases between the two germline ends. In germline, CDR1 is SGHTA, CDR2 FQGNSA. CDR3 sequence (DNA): TGTGCCAGCAGCTCCCGGGACGGAGGAACTGGCTACACCTTC. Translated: CASSSRDGGTGYTF.

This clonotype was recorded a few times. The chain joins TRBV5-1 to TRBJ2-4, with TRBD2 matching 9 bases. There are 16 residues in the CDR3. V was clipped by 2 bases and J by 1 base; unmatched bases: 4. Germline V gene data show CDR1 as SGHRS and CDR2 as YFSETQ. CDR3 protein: CASSFLSGGAKNIQYF. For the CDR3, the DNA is TGCGCCAGCAGCTTTCTAAGCGGGGGGGCCAAAAACATTCAGTACTTC.

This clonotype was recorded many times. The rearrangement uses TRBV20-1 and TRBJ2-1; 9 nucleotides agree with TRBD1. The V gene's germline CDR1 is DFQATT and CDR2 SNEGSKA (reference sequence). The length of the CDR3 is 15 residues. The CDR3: CSVLPGTGKDNEQFF. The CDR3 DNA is TGCAGCGTCCTTCCCGGGACAGGGAAGGACAATGAGCAGTTCTTC.

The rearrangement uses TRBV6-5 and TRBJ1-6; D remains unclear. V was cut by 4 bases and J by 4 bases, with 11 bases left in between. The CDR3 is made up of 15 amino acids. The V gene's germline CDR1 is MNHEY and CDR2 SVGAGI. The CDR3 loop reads CASSFSYGYNSPLHF. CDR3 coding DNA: TGTGCCAGCAGTTTCTCTTACGGGTATAATTCACCCCTCCACTTT.

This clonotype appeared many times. The CDR3 sequence is CASSLGASTYEQYF. The DNA for the CDR3 is TGTGCCAGCAGCTTAGGGGCCAGCACCTACGAGCAGTACTTC. The V gene is TRBV7-2, the J gene TRBJ2-7; D ambiguous. Germline CDR1 SGHTA, CDR2 FQGNSA. CDR3 length equals 14 residues. Trimming removed 1 base at V and 2 bases at J, with 9 bases between.

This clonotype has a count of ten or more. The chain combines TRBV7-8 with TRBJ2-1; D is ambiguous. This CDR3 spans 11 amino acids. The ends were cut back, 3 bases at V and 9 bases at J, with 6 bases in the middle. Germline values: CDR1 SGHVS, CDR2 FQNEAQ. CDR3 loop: CASSFAGEQFF. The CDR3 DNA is TGTGCCAGCAGCTTTGCTGGTGAGCAGTTCTTC. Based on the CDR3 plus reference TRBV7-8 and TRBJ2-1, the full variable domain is GAGVSQSPRYKVAKRGQDVALRCDPISGHVSLFWYQQALGQGPEFLTYFQNEAQLDKSGLPSDRFFAERPEGSVSTLKIQRTQQEDSAVYLCASSFAGEQFFGPGTRLTVL.

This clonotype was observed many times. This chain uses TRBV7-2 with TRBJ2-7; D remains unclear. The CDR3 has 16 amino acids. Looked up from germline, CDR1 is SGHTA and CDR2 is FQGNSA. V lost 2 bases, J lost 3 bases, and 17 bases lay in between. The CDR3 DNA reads TGTGCCAGCAGCTTATTGGTGGGAAACCCCCTCTACGAGCAGTACTTC. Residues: CASSLLVGNPLYEQYF.

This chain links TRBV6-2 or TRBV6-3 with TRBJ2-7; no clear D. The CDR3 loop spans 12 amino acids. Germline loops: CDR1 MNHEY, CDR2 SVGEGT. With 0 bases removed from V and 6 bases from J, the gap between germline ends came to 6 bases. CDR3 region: CASSYSWTEQYF. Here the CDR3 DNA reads TGTGCCAGCAGTTACTCTTGGACCGAGCAGTACTTC.

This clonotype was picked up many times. CDR3 sequence reads: CASSLTGGGFQPQHF. CDR3 in DNA: TGTGCCAGCAGCCTCACAGGGGGCGGTTTTCAGCCCCAGCATTTT. The chain employs TRBV7-2 and TRBJ1-5; TRBD1 matches 9 bases. The junction had 8 bases not matched to a gene; V was cut back by 5 bases and J by 6 bases. There are 15 residues in the CDR3. The germline CDR1 and CDR2 sequences are SGHTA and FQGNSA.

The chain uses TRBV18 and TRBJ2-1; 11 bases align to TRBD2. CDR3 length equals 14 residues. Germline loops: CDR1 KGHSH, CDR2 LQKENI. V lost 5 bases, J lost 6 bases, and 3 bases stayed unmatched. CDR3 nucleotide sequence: TGTGCCAGCTCAGGGACTAGCGGCTTCAATGAGCAGTTCTTC. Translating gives CASSGTSGFNEQFF.

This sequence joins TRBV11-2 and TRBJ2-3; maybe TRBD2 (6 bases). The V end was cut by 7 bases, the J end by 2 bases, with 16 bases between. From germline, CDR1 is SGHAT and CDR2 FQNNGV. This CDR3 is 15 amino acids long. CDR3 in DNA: TGTGCCAGCACACCTCTAAGACTAGTCACAGATACGCAGTATTTT. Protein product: CASTPLRLVTDTQYF.

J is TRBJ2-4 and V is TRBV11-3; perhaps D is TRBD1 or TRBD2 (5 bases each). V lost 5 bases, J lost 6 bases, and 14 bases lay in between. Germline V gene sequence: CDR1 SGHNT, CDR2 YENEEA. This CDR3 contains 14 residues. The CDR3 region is CASSPGQGLNIQYF. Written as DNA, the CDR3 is TGTGCCAGCAGCCCGGGGCAGGGCTTAAACATTCAGTACTTC.

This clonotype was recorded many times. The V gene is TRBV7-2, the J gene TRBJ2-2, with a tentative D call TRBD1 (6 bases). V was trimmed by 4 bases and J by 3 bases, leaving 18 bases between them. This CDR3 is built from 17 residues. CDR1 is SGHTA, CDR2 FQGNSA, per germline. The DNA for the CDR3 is TGTGCCAGCAGCTCCCCAGATGGGGGCTGGTACACCGGGGAGCTGTTTTTT. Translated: CASSSPDGGWYTGELFF.

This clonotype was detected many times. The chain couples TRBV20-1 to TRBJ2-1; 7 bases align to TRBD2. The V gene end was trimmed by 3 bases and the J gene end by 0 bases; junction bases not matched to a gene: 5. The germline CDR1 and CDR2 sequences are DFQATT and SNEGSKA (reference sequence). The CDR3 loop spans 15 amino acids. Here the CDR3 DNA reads TGCAGTGCTAGGCCCCTAGCGGTCTCCTACAATGAGCAGTTCTTC. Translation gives CSARPLAVSYNEQFF.

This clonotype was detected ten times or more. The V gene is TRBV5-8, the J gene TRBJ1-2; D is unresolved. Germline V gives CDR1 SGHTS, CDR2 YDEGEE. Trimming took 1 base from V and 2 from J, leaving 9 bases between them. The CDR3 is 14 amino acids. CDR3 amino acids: CASSLKGKNYGYTF. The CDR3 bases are TGTGCCAGCAGCTTGAAAGGGAAAAACTATGGCTACACCTTC.

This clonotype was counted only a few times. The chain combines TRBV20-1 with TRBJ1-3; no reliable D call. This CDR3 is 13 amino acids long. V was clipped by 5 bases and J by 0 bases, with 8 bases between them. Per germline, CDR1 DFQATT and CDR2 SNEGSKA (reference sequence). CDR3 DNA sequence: TGCAGTGCTGTAGGGAGCTCTGGAAACACCATATATTTT. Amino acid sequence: CSAVGSSGNTIYF.

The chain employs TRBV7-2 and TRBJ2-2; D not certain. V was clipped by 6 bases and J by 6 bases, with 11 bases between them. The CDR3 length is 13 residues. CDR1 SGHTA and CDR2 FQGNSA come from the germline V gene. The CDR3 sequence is CASSFSYPGELFF. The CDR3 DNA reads TGTGCCAGCAGTTTCTCCTACCCCGGGGAGCTGTTTTTT. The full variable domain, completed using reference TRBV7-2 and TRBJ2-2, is GAGVSQSPSNKVTEKGKDVELRCDPISGHTALYWYRQSLGQGLEFLIYFQGNSAPDKSGLPSDRFSAERTGGSVSTLTIQRTQQEDSAVYLCASSFSYPGELFFGEGSRLTVL.